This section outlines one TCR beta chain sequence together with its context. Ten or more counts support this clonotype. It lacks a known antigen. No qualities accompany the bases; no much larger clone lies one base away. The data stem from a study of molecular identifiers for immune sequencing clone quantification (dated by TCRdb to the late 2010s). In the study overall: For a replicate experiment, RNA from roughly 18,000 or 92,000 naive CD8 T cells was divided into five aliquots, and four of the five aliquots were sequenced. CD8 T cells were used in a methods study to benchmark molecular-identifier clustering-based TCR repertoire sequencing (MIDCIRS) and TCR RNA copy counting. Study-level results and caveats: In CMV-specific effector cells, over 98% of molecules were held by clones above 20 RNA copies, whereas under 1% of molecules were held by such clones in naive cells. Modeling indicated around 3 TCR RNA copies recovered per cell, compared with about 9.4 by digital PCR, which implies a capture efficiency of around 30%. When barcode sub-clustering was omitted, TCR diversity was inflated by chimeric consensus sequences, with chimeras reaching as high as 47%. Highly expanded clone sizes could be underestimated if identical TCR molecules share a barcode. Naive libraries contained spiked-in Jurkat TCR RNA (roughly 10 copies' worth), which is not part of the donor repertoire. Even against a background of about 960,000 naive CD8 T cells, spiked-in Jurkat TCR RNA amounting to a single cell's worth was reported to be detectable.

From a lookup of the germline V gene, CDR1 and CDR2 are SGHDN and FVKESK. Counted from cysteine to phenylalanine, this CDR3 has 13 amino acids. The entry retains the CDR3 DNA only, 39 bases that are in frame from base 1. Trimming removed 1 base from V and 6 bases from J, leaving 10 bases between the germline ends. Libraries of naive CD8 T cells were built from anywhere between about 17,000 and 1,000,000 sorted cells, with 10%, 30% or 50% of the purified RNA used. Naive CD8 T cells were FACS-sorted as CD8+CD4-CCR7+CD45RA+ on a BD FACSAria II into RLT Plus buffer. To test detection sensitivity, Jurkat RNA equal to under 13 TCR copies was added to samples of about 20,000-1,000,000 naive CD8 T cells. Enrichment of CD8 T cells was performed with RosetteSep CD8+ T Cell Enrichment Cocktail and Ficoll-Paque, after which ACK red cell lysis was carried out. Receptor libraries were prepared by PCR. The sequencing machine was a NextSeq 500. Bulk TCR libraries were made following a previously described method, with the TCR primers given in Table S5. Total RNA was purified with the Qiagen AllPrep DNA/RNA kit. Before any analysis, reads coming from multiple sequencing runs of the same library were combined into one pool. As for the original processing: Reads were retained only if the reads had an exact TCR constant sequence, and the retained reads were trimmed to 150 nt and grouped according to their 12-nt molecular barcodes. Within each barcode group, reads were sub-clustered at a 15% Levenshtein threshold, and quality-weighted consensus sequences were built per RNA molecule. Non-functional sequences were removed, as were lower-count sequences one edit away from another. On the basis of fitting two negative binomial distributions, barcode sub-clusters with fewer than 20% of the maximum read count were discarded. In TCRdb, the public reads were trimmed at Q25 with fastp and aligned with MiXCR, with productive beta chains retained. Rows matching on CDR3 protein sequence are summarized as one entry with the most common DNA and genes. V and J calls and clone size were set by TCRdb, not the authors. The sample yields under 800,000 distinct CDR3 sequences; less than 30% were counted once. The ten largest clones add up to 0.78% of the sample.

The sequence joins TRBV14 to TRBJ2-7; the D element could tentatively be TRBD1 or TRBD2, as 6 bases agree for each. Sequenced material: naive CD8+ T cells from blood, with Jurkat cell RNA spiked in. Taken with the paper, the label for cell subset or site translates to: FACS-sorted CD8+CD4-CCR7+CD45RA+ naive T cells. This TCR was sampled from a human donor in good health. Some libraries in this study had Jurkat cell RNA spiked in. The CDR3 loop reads CASSQVGGGEQYF. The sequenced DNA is TGTGCCAGCAGCCAAGTCGGGGGCGGCGAGCAGTACTTC. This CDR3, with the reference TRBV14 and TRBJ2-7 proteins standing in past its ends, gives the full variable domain EAGVTQFPSHSVIEKGQTVTLRCDPISGHDNLYWYRRVMGKEIKFLLHFVKESKQDESGMPNNRFLAERTGGTYSTLKVQPAELEDSGVYFCASSQVGGGEQYFGPGTRLTVT.